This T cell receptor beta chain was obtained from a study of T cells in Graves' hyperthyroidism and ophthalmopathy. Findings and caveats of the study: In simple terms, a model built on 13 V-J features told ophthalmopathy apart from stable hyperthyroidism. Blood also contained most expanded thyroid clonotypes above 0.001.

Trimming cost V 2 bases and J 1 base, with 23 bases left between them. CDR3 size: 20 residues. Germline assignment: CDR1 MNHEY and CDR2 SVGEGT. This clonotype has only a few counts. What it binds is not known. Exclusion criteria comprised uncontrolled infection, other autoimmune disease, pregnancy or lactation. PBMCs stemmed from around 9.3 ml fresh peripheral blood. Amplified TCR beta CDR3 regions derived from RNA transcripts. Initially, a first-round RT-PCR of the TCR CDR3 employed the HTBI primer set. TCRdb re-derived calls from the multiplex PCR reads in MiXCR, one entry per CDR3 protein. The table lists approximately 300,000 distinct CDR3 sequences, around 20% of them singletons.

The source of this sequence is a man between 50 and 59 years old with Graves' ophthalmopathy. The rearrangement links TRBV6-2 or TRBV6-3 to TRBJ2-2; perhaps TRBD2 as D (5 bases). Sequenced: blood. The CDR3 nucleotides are TGTGCCAGCAGTTACCCCCTTGGAGGCGACTGGAGCAAGAACACCGGGGAGCTGTTTTTT. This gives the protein CASSYPLGGDWSKNTGELFF.